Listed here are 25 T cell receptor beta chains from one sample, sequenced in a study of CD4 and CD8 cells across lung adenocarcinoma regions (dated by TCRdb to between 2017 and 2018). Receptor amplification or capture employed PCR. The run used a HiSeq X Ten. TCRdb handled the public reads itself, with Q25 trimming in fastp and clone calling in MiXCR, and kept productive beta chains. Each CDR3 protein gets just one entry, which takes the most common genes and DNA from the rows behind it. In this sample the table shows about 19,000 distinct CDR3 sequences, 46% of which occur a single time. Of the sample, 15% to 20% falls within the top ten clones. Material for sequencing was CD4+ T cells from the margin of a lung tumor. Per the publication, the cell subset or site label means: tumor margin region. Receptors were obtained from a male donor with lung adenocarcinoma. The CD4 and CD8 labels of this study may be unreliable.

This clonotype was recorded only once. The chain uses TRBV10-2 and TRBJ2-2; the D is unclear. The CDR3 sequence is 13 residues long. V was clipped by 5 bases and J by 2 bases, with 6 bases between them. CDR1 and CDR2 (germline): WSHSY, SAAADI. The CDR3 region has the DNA TGCGCCAGCAGTTTAGGAAACACCGGGGAGCTGTTTTTT. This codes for CASSLGNTGELFF.

The CDR3 DNA follows: TGTGCCAGCAGGGGCGAGACGGGAGAAGCTTTCTTT. Its protein is CASRGETGEAFF. The V call is TRBV12-3 or TRBV12-4, the J call TRBJ1-1; D gene unclear. The CDR3 has 12 amino acids. Trimming left V 6 bases short and J 8 bases short, with 13 bases between.

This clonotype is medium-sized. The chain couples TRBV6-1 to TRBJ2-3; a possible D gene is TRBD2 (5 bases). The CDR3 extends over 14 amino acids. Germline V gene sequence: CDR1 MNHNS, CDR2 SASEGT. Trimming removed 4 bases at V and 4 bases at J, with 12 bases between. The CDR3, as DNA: TGTGCCAGCAGTGTAACTAGAGGACCAGATACGCAGTATTTT. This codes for CASSVTRGPDTQYF.

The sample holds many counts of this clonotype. The CDR3 nucleotides read TGTGCCAGCAGCCCAAGGGGGTCGGGAGGGACCTACGAGCAGTACTTC. Encoded protein: CASSPRGSGGTYEQYF. This chain connects TRBV6-1 to TRBJ2-1, with 8 nucleotides matching TRBD2. The J call may be incorrect, as the DNA end agrees better with TRBJ2-7. Germline CDR1 is MNHNS and CDR2 is SASEGT. This CDR3 spans 16 amino acids.

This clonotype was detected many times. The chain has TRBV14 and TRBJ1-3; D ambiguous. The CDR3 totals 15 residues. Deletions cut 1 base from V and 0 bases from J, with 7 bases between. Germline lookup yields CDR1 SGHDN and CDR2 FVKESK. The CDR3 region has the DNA TGTGCCAGCAGCCAAGGGCTGTACTCTGGAAACACCATATATTTT. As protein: CASSQGLYSGNTIYF. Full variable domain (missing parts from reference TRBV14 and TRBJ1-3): EAGVTQFPSHSVIEKGQTVTLRCDPISGHDNLYWYRRVMGKEIKFLLHFVKESKQDESGMPNNRFLAERTGGTYSTLKVQPAELEDSGVYFCASSQGLYSGNTIYFGEGSWLTVV.

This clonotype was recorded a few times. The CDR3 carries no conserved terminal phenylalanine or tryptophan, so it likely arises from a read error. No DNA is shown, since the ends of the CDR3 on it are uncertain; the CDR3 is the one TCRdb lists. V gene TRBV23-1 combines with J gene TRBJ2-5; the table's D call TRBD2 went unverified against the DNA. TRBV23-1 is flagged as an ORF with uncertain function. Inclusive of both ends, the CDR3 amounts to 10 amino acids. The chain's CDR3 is CASSQAGLAG.

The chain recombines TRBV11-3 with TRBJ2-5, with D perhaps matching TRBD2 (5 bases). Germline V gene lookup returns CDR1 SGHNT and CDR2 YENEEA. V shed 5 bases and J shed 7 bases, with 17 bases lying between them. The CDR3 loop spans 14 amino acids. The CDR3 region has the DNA TGTGCCAGCAGCGCCGGGGTGGGCGATGGGACCCAGTACTTC. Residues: CASSAGVGDGTQYF.

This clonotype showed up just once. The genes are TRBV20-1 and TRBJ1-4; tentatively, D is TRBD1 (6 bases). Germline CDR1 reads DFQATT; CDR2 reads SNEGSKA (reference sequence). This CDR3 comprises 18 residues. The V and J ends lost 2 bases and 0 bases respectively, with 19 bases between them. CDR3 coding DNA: TGCAGTGCTAGAAAACCGGGACATACCCTTTCAACTAATGAAAAACTGTTTTTT. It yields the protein CSARKPGHTLSTNEKLFF.

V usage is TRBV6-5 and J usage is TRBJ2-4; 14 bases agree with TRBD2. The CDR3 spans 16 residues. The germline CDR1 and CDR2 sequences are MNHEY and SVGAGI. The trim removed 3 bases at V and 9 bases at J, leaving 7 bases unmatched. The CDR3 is CASSYRTSGRNSIQYF. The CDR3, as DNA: TGTGCCAGCAGTTATCGGACTAGCGGGAGGAATAGCATTCAGTACTTC.

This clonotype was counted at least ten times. The CDR3, as DNA: TGTGCCAGCAGCCAACACTCTGGGACTAGCGGCCGCAATGAGCAGTTCTTC. It translates to CASSQHSGTSGRNEQFF. The gene calls are TRBV4-2 and TRBJ2-1; TRBD2 matches at 11 bases. The V and J ends lost 2 bases and 6 bases, in that order; junction bases with no gene match: 9. Germline V gene sequence: CDR1 LGHNA, CDR2 YNFKEQ. The CDR3 covers 17 residues.

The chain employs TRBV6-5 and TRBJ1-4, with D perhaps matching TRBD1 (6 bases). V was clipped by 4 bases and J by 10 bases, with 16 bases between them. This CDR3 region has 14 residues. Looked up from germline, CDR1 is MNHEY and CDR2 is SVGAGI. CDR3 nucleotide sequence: TGTGCCAGCAGTTTCCGGGACAATTCCTTAAAACTGTTTTTT. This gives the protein CASSFRDNSLKLFF.

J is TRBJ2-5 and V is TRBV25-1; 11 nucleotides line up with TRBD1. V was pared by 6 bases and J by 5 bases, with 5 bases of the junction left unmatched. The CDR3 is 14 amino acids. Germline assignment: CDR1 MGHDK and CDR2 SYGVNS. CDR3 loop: CASRGTGGGETQYF. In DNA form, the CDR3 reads TGTGCCAGCAGGGGGACAGGGGGAGGCGAGACCCAGTACTTC.

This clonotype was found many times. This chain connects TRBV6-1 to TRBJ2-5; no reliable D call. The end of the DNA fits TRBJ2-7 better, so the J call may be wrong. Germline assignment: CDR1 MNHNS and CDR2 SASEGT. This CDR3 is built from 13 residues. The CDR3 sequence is CASSPNQAYEQYF. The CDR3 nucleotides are TGTGCCAGCAGTCCGAATCAGGCGTACGAGCAGTACTTC.

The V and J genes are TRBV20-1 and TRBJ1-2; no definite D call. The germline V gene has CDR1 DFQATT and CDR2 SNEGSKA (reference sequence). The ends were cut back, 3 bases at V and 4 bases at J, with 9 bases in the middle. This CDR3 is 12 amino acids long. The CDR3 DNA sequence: TGCAGTGCTAGGCCGAGCGGCTATGGCTACACCTTC. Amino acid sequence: CSARPSGYGYTF.

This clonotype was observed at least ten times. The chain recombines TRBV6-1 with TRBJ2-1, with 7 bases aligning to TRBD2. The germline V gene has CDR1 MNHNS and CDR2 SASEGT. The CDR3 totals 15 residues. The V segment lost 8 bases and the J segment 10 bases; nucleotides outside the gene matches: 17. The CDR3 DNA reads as TGTGCCAGCTGGGAGGGTAGGCCAACCGCCGACGAGCAGTTCTTC. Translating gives CASWEGRPTADEQFF.

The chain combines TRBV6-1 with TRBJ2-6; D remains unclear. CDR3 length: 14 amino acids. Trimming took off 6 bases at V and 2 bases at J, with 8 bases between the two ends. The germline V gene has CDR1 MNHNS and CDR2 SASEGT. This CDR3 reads CASRAQAGANVLTF. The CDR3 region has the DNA TGTGCCAGCAGGGCCCAGGCTGGGGCCAACGTCCTGACTTTC.

The CDR3 sequence: CASSPGRGPCAKDTQYF. CDR3 sequence (DNA): TGTGCCAGCAGTCCTGGCCGGGGGCCTTGTGCCAAAGATACGCAGTACTTC. This chain connects TRBV27 to TRBJ2-3, with D perhaps TRBD1 or TRBD2 (6 bases each). The end of the DNA is better explained by TRBJ2-7, so the J call may be wrong. The length of the CDR3 is 17 residues. Per germline, CDR1 MNHEY and CDR2 SMNVEV (reference sequence).

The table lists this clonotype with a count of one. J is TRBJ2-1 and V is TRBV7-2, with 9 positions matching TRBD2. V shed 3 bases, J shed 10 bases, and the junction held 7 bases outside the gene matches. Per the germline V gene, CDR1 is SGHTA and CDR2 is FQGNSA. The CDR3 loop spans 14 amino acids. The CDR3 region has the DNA TGTGCCAGCAGCTTTAGCGGGGGATCCTACGAGCAGTTCTTC. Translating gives CASSFSGGSYEQFF. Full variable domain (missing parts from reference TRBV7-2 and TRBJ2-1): GAGVSQSPSNKVTEKGKDVELRCDPISGHTALYWYRQSLGQGLEFLIYFQGNSAPDKSGLPSDRFSAERTGGSVSTLTIQRTQQEDSAVYLCASSFSGGSYEQFFGPGTRLTVL.

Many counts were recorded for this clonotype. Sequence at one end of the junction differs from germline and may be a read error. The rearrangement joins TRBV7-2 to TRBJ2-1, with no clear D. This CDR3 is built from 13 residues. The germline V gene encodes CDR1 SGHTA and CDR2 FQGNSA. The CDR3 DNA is TGTGCCAGCAGCTTAGTGAGTCCTGATGAGCAGCTCTTC. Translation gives CASSLVSPDEQLF.

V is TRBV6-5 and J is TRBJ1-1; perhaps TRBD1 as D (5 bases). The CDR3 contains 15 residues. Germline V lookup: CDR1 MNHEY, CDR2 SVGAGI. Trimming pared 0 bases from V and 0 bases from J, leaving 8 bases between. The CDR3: CASSYSGVMNTEAFF. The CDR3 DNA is TGTGCCAGCAGTTACTCGGGGGTGATGAACACTGAAGCTTTCTTT.

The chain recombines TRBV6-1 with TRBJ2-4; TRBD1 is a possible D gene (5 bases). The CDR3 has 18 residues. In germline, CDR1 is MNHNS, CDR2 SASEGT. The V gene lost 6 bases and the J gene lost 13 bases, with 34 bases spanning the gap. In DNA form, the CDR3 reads TGTGCCAGCAGGTGCCGCGGATTGGGGCTGTGCGCCAAAAACACGCAGTACTTC. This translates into CASRCRGLGLCAKNTQYF.

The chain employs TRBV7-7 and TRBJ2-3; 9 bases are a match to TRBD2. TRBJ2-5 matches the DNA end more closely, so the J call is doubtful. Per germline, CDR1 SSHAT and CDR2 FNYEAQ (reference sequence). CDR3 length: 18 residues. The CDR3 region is CASPFAGGGLRYTDTQYF. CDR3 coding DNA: TGTGCTAGCCCCTTCGCGGGAGGGGGGCTACGTTACACAGATACCCAGTACTTC.

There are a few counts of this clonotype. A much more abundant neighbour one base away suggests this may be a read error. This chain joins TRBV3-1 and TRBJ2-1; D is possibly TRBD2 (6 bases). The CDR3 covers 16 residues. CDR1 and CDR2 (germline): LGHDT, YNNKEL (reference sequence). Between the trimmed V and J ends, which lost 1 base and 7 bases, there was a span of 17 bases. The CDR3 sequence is CASSQGVRRARNEQFF. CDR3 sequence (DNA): TGTGCCAGCAGCCAAGGGGTCAGGAGGGCCAGGAATGAGCAGTTCTTC.

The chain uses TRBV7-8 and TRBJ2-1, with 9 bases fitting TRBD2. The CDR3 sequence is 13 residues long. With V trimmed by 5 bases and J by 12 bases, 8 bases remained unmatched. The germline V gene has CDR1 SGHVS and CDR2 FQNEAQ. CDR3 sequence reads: CASSPHPAGGQFF. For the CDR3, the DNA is TGTGCCAGCAGCCCCCATCCAGCGGGAGGGCAGTTCTTC.

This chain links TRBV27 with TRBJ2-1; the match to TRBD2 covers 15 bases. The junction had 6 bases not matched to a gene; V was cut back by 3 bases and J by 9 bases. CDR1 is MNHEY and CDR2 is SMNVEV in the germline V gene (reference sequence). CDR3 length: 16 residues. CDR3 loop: CASSLTWTSGGGEQFF. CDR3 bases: TGTGCCAGCAGTTTGACCTGGACTAGCGGGGGGGGTGAGCAGTTCTTC.